This passage covers 9 T cell receptor beta chains from one sample sequenced in a study of blood T cell repertoires in COVID-19. Profiled with immunoSEQ multiplex PCR; TCRdb holds only in-frame clones, not every one. The repertoire holds 450,000 or so clones, with 70% to 90% as singletons. Material for sequencing was peripheral blood. Receptor source: a man younger than 30 with COVID-19, enrolled during active disease.

The genes are TRBV29-1 and TRBJ2-5; tentative D call: TRBD1 (5 bases). With 4 bases removed from V and 3 bases from J, the gap between germline ends came to 12 bases. Per germline, CDR1 SQVTM and CDR2 ANQGSEA. The CDR3 runs to 13 residues. Written as DNA, the CDR3 is TGCAGCGTTGGGGCAGCAGGGAAAGAGACCCAGTACTTC. Its translation: CSVGAAGKETQYF.

This sequence joins TRBV24-1 and TRBJ2-1; 9 bases align to TRBD1. The CDR3 length is 14 residues. Germline lookup yields CDR1 KGHDR and CDR2 SFDVKD. The trim removed 3 bases at V and 8 bases at J, leaving 4 bases unmatched. In nucleotides, the CDR3 is TGTGCCACCAGTGATCCGGGACAGGGCTATGAGCAGTTCTTC. This encodes CATSDPGQGYEQFF.

The CDR3 spells CASSNRGQGRNEQFF. The CDR3 DNA sequence: TGTGCCAGTAGTAACCGAGGACAGGGTCGCAATGAGCAGTTCTTC. The J gene is TRBJ2-1, the V gene TRBV19, with 8 positions matching TRBD1. Germline CDR1 is LNHDA and CDR2 is SQIVND (reference sequence). This CDR3 region has 15 residues. Germline trimming cut 4 bases from V and 6 bases from J; bases unmatched to any gene: 8.

This chain links TRBV28 with TRBJ1-4; the D is unclear. Germline CDR1 reads MDHEN; CDR2 reads SYDVKM. The CDR3 runs to 15 residues. V was shortened by 10 bases and J by 2 bases, with 17 bases between the two germline ends. For the CDR3, the DNA is TGTGCCACCAGAACGGGAGGGAGTACTAATGAAAAACTGTTTTTT. Translation gives CATRTGGSTNEKLFF.

J is TRBJ1-2 and V is TRBV7-9; D remains unclear. Germline V gives CDR1 SEHNR, CDR2 FQNEAQ (reference sequence). V lost 0 bases to trimming and J lost 6 bases, with 14 bases between them. The CDR3 is 15 residues long. In DNA, the CDR3 is TGTGCCAGCAGCTTAGCCCTTTTTAAGGGAGATGGCTACACCTTC. As protein: CASSLALFKGDGYTF.

This clone has a handful of counts. The chain recombines TRBV11-1 with TRBJ1-6; TRBD1 aligns across 7 bases. The CDR3 runs to 15 residues. With 3 bases clipped from V and 10 bases from J, the junction kept 9 bases outside the gene matches. Germline loops: CDR1 SGHAT, CDR2 FQDESV (reference sequence). The CDR3 bases are TGTGCCAGCAGCTTTAGCACAGGGGATAGCTCACCCCTCCACTTT. This translates into CASSFSTGDSSPLHF.

In this sample, this clone turned up once. J is TRBJ2-2 and V is TRBV25-1, with 10 nucleotides matching TRBD1. The trim removed 1 base at V and 4 bases at J, leaving 6 bases unmatched. The CDR3 spans 17 residues. Germline loops: CDR1 MGHDK, CDR2 SYGVNS. The CDR3 is CASSELGTGAPTGELFF. The CDR3, as DNA: TGTGCCAGCAGTGAATTGGGGACAGGGGCGCCCACCGGGGAGCTGTTTTTT.

This clone was observed a single time. This chain joins TRBV6-5 and TRBJ1-3; D gene ambiguous. With 0 bases removed from V and 0 bases from J, the gap between germline ends came to 9 bases. Germline V CDR1 and CDR2: MNHEY, SVGAGI. CDR3 length equals 16 residues. The CDR3 bases are TGTGCCAGCAGTTACTCGCGACACAACTCTGGAAACACCATATATTTT. It codes for CASSYSRHNSGNTIYF.

This chain connects TRBV19 to TRBJ2-3; 9 positions agree with TRBD2. Germline CDR1 LNHDA, CDR2 SQIVND (reference sequence). After removal of 3 bases from V and 1 base from J, the junction contained 5 bases not matched to a gene. CDR3 size: 16 residues. This chain's CDR3 is CASSMIAGDGTDTQYF. The CDR3 DNA is TGTGCCAGTAGTATGATAGCGGGAGACGGCACAGATACGCAGTATTTT.